What follows is one TCR beta chain and its context. The record originates from a study of T cell changes during pregnancy in multiple sclerosis. In germline, CDR1 is ENHRY, CDR2 SYGVKD. This CDR3 region has 15 residues. Trimming took 4 bases from V and 1 from J, leaving 10 bases between them. The assay was immunoSEQ multiplex PCR, and TCRdb's table has in-frame clones only and misses some. The sample includes tens of thousands of clones, 91% of them seen just once. The chain recombines TRBV10-3 with TRBJ2-2; tentatively, D is TRBD1 (6 bases). This TCR came from a female donor in good health, enrolled as a control in a pregnancy study. The sequencing here drew on CD4+ T cells from peripheral blood mononuclear cells, taken after pregnancy. CDR3 sequence reads: CAISGGPGNTGELFF. The CDR3 coding sequence is TGTGCCATCAGTGGGGGGCCAGGGAACACCGGGGAGCTGTTTTTT.